This is a list of T cell receptor beta chains from one sample in a study of neoadjuvant nivolumab and ipilimumab in lung cancer. Measured with immunoSEQ multiplex PCR; TCRdb has only the in-frame clones, and not every one. The repertoire holds 15,000 to 20,000 clones, with around 77% as singletons. The sequencing used tumor tissue, collected after neoadjuvant nivolumab, alone or with ipilimumab, at or shortly before surgery. These receptors all stem from an adult with non-small cell lung cancer. Each CDR3 is given with its conserved first and last residue. A D gene is named only where the DNA matches it firmly. Clone size, where shown, is once, few, many, or a class for clones that have expanded.

V	D	J	size	DNA	CDR3
TRBV5-5	NA	TRBJ1-6	NA	TGTGCCAGCAGTGCCGGGGGGATGAATTCACCCCTCCACTTT	CASSAGGMNSPLHF
TRBV7-9	TRBD1	TRBJ2-7	NA	TGTGCCAGCAGCTTCCCGGGACAGGGGGCTGTCGAGCAGTACTTC	CASSFPGQGAVEQYF
TRBV12-5	TRBD1	TRBJ1-2	NA	TGTGCTAGTAGGGGGCAAGCTAACTATGGCTACACCTTC	CASRGQANYGYTF
TRBV6-1	NA	TRBJ1-5	NA	TGTGCCAGCAGTGAATGGGGGGCCCAACAGCCCCAGCATTTT	CASSEWGAQQPQHF
TRBV6-6	NA	TRBJ2-1	NA	TGTGCCAGCAGTTTAAATCAGGGGTCCAATGAGCAGTTCTTC	CASSLNQGSNEQFF
TRBV7-2	NA	TRBJ1-1	NA	TGTGCCAGCATCTCCCGGAGGCCCCAAGCCACTGAAGCTTTCTTT	CASISRRPQATEAFF
TRBV7-3	NA	TRBJ2-3	medium-sized	TGTGCCAGCAGCTTACTCGGGGGCACAGATACGCAGTATTTT	CASSLLGGTDTQYF
TRBV27	NA	TRBJ2-7	medium-sized	TGTGCCAGCAGTTTAGGTTACAGGGACGAGCAGTACTTC	CASSLGYRDEQYF
TRBV6-6	NA	TRBJ1-4	NA	TGTGCCAGCAGTCGCCAGAATGAAAAACTGTTTTTT	CASSRQNEKLFF
TRBV27	TRBD2	TRBJ2-7	NA	TGTGCCAGCAGTGTATCGGGGGGGACGGGGTTGCAGTACTTC	CASSVSGGTGLQYF
TRBV7-2	NA	TRBJ1-2	few	TGTGCCAGCAGCTTAGGGTTAGGGGGAGGCTATGGCTACACCTTC	CASSLGLGGGYGYTF
TRBV5-6	TRBD1	TRBJ2-1	NA	TGTGCCAGCAGCTTTTTGGGACAGGGAGGCAATGAGCAGTTCTTC	CASSFLGQGGNEQFF
TRBV5-5	NA	TRBJ2-1	NA	TGTGCCAGCAGCTCAAATGAGCAGTTCTTC	CASSSNEQFF
TRBV6-6	TRBD1	TRBJ1-2	NA	TGTGCCAGCAACCCAACAGGGGGCTCGCCCCAAGGCTACACCTTC	CASNPTGGSPQGYTF
TRBV10-3	NA	TRBJ1-5	NA	TGTGCCATCAGTGAGTCCCGGGACGGCAATCAGCCCCAGCATTTT	CAISESRDGNQPQHF
TRBV6-1	TRBD1	TRBJ1-1	NA	TGTGCCAGCAGTGATACAGGGGGTTTCATGAACACTGAAGCTTTCTTT	CASSDTGGFMNTEAFF
TRBV6-1	NA	TRBJ2-7	once	TGTGCCACTAGGACGGTCGGTTACTACGAGCAGTACTTC	CATRTVGYYEQYF
TRBV7-2	NA	TRBJ1-1	NA	TGTGCCAGCAGCACCACAGATGAAGCTTTCTTT	CASSTTDEAFF
TRBV5-5	NA	TRBJ2-7	NA	TGTGCCAGCAGCCATTACAGGGATTCCTACGAGCAGTACTTC	CASSHYRDSYEQYF
TRBV7-9	TRBD1	TRBJ2-7	NA	TGTGCCAGCAGCTTAGGGACAGGAATCTACGAGCAGTACTTC	CASSLGTGIYEQYF
TRBV15	NA	TRBJ1-1	once	TGTGCCACCAGCAGAGATAAGAGGTTCAACACTGAAGCTTTCTTT	CATSRDKRFNTEAFF
TRBV6-1	NA	TRBJ1-5	NA	TGTGCCAGCAGTGTCGTGTGGGATCAGCCCCAGCATTTT	CASSVVWDQPQHF
TRBV4-3	NA	TRBJ1-3	NA	TGCGCCAGCAGCCAAGATTCGTCAGGGATGTCTGGAAACACCATATATTTT	CASSQDSSGMSGNTIYF
TRBV5-1	NA	TRBJ1-3	NA	TGCGCCAGCAGCCTTCAGGGAAATGGAAACACCATATATTTT	CASSLQGNGNTIYF
TRBV11-2	TRBD2	TRBJ2-3	NA	TGTGCCAGCAGCTTAGTCGGGGGGGCCGCAGATACGCAGTATTTT	CASSLVGGAADTQYF
TRBV9	TRBD1	TRBJ1-2	NA	TGTGCCAGCAGCGTCGAGGGGGCGAACTATGGCTACACCTTC	CASSVEGANYGYTF
TRBV20-1	NA	TRBJ2-7	few	TGCAGTGTCTGGGCCTACGAGCAGTACTTC	CSVWAYEQYF
TRBV7-1	NA	TRBJ2-6	NA	TGTGCCAGCAGCCCCCGGGTCACCGATGGGGCCAACGTCCTGACTTTC	CASSPRVTDGANVLTF
TRBV10-2	NA	TRBJ1-4	few	TGCGCCAGCAGTGAGTCGCGGGGCACTAATGAAAAACTGTTTTTT	CASSESRGTNEKLFF
TRBV9	TRBD1	TRBJ1-6	NA	TGTGCCAGCAGCTTAACCCGGGACAGGTATAATTCACCCCTCCACTTT	CASSLTRDRYNSPLHF
TRBV30	NA	TRBJ2-2	NA	TGTGCCTGGAGCGACAGCACCGGGGAGCTGTTTTTT	CAWSDSTGELFF
TRBV6-1	NA	TRBJ2-7	NA	TGTGCCAGCAGTGTCGGAGGGGACGGGATTTCCTACGAGCAGTACTTC	CASSVGGDGISYEQYF
TRBV5-3	NA	TRBJ2-5	NA	TGTGCCAGAAGCTGGCCCTTGAGAACTCGAGAGACCCAGTACTTC	CARSWPLRTRETQYF
TRBV27	NA	TRBJ1-5	NA	TGTGCCAGCAGCCCCCACAGGACAGTTTATAGCAATCAGCCCCAGCATTTT	CASSPHRTVYSNQPQHF
TRBV5-4	TRBD1	TRBJ2-1	few	TGTGCCAGCAGTCGGGACAGTACCAACAATGAGCAGTTCTTC	CASSRDSTNNEQFF
TRBV7-2	NA	TRBJ2-5	NA	TGTGCCAGCAGCCGCGGCTCCCAAGAGACCCAGTACTTC	CASSRGSQETQYF
TRBV4-3	NA	TRBJ2-3	NA	TGCGCCAGCAGCCAAGTCACAGATACGCAGTATTTT	CASSQVTDTQYF
TRBV20-1	NA	TRBJ1-1	NA	TGCAGTGCTAGGGACGGGACAGAAGCTTTCTTT	CSARDGTEAFF
TRBV18	TRBD2	TRBJ2-5	once	TGTGCCAGCTCACCATCACTAGCGGGGGGACGGGAAGAGACCCAGTACTTC	CASSPSLAGGREETQYF
TRBV7-9	NA	TRBJ2-3	few	TGTGCCAGCAGCTTAGCGTGGAGGGAATCCACGCAGTATTTT	CASSLAWRESTQYF
TRBV19	NA	TRBJ2-7	NA	TGTGCCAGTAGTTCGCTCGGGGTACCAGAGGTTTACTTC	CASSSLGVPEVYF
TRBV19	TRBD1	TRBJ1-1	NA	TGTGCCAGTCTCCCAACTAAGGGCAGGGGGAGACCTGAAGCTTTCTTT	CASLPTKGRGRPEAFF
TRBV5-1	NA	TRBJ2-1	NA	TGCGCCAGCAGCAGGGATTTTATCTCCTACAATGAGCAGTTCTTC	CASSRDFISYNEQFF
TRBV13	NA	TRBJ1-1	NA	TGTGCCAGCAGGGGAACTGAAGCTTTCTTT	CASRGTEAFF
TRBV7-8	TRBD1	TRBJ2-7	NA	TGTGCCAGCAGCACCGGACAGGGAAGAACCTACGAGCAGTACTTC	CASSTGQGRTYEQYF
TRBV29-1	TRBD1	TRBJ1-4	NA	TGCAGCGCCGACCCCGCCGGACAGGGAGAAAAACTGTTTTTT	CSADPAGQGEKLFF
TRBV4-1	NA	TRBJ1-6	few	TGCGCCAGCAGCTCCCACAGTAGCTCCTATAATTCACCCCTCCACTTT	CASSSHSSSYNSPLHF
TRBV27	NA	TRBJ1-5	few	TGTGCCAGCAGTATGACAGGATTGCTTAGCAATCAGCCCCAGCATTTT	CASSMTGLLSNQPQHF